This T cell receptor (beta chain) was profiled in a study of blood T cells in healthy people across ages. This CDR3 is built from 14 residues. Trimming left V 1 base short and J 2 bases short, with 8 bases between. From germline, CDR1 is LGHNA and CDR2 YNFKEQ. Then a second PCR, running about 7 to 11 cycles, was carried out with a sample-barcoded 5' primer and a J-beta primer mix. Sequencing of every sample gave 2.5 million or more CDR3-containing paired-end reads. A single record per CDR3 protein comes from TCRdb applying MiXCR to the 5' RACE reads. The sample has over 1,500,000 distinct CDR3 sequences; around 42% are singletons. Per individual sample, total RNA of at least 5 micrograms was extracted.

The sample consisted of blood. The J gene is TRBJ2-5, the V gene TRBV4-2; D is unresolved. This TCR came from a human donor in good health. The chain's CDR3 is CASSQVLGQETQYF. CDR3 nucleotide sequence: TGTGCCAGCAGCCAAGTGCTAGGGCAAGAGACCCAGTACTTC.